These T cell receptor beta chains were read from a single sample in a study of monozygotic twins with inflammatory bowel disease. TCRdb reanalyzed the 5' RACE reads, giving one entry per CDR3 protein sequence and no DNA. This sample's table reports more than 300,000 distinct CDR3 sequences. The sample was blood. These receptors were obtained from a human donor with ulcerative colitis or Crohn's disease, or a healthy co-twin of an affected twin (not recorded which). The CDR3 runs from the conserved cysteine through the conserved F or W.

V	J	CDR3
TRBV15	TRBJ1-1	CATNGQTNTEAFF
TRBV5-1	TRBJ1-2	CASSLAAALANYGYTF
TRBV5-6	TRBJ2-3	CASSSPGGGDTQYF
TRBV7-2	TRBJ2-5	CASRLTSGGLSETQYF
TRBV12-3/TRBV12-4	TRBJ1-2	CASRQGEIDYGYTF
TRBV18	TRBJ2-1	CASSPTGGRYNEQFF
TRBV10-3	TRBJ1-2	CAISEPRADNYGYTF
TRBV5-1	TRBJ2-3	CASSLGRTSGESTDTQYF
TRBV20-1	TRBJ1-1	CSARLTGRGDTEAFF
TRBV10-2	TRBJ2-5	CASSGEPRETQYF
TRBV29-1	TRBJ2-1	CSVEKGQGAGNEQFF
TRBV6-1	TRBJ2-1	CASSEAHSTSGGSSYNEQFF
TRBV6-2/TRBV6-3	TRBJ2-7	CASGKGVSAYEQYF
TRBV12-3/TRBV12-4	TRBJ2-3	CASSPDRTSGGVTDTQYF
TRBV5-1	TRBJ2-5	CASSPGGVQETQYF
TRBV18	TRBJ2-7	CASSPVTGISYEQYF
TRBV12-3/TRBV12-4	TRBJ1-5	CASSLAPLPQHF
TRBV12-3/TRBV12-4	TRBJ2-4	CASSPLSRGAKNIQYF
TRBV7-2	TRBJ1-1	CASSLNGLLAFF
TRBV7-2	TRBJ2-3	CASSSTNPQGDTQYF
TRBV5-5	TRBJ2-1	CASSLSYAGTGDRNEQFF
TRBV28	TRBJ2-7	CASSPLGEQYF
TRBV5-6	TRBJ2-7	CASSLLPRGYEQYF
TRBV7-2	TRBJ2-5	CASSPDLGQGLKTQYF
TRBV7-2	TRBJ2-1	CASSFRGGAQEQFF
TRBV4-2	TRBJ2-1	CASSHRRGGNEQFF
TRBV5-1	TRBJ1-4	CASSVVGEKLFF
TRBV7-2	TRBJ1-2	CASSLARVDNYGYTF
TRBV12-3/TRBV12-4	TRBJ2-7	CASSRMGSYEQYF
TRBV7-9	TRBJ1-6	CASSTGTGFWNSPLHF
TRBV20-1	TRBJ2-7	CSADLGDKQYF
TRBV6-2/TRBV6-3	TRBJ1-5	CASRGIGAFRPQHF
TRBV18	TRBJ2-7	CASSPLRDEQYF
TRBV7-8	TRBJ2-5	CASTLAGGPELDPRTQYF
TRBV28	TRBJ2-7	CASSFWAEPSYEQYF
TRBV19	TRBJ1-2	CASRIQGAAGYTF
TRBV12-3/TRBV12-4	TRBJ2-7	CASSLAVQSSYEQYF
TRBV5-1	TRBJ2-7	CASSLARQGNEQYF
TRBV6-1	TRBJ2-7	CASSVKGRSPWEQYF
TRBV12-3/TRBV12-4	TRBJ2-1	CASSLTQGHNEQFF
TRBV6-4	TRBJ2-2	CASLDQNTGELFF
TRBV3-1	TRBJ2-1	CASSQDSGGQRIRGSYNEQFF
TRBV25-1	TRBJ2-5	CASRPKSTGRETQYF
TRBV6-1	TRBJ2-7	CASSRGPASYEQYF
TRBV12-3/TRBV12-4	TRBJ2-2	CASSVHRGRNTGELFF
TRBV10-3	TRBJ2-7	CAIRETGEQYF
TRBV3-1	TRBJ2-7	CASSHPAFLLSSNSYEQYF